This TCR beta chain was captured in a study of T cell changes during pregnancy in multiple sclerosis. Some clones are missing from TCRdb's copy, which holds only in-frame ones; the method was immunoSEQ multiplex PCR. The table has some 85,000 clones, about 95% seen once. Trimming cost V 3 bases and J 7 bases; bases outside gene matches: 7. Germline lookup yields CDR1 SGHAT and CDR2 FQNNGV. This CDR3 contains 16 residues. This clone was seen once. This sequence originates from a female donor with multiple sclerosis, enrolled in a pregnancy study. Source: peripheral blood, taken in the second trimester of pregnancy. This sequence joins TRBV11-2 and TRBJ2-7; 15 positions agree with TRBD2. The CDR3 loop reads CASSLGFGTSGREQYF. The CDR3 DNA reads TGTGCCAGCAGCTTGGGTTTTGGGACTAGCGGGAGGGAGCAGTACTTC.